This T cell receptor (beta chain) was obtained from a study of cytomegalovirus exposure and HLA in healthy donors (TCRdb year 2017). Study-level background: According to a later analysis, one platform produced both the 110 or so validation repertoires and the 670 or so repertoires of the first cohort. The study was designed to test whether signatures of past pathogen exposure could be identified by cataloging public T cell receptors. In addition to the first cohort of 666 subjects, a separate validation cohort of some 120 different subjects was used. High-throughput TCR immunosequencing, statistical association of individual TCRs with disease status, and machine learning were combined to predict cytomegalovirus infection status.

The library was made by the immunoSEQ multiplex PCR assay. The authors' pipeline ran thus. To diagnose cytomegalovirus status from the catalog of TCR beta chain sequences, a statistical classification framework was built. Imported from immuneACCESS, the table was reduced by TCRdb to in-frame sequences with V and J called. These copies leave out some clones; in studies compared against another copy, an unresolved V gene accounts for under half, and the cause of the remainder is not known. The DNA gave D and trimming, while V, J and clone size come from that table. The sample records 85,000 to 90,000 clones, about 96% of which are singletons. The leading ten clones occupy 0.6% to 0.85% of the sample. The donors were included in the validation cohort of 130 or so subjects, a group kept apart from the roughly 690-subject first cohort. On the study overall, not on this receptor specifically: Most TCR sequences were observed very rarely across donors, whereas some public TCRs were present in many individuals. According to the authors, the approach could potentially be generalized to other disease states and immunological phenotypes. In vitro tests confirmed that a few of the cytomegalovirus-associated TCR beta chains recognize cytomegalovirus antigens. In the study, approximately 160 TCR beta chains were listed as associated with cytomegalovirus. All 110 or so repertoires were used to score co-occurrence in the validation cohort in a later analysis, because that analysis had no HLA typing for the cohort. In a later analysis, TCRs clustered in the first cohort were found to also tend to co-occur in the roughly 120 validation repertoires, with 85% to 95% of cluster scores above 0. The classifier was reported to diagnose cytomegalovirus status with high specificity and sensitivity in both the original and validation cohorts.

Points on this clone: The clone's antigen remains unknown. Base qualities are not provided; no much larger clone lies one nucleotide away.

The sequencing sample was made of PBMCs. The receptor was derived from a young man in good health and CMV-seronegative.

The DNA sequence follows: TGTGCCATCAGTGTGGGCCGGGATACCGGGCAGCCCCAGCATTTT. Its coded protein is CAISVGRDTGQPQHF. The sequence joins TRBV10-3 to TRBJ1-5, with no reliable assignment of the D segment. Counted from cysteine to phenylalanine, this CDR3 has 15 amino acids. Only the CDR3 region is kept as DNA, spanning 45 bases read in frame from base 1. CDR1 is given as ENHRY and CDR2 as SYGVKD, both from the germline V gene. Relative to germline, V is 4 bases shorter and J is 7 bases shorter, with 17 bases between their ends.